A single T cell receptor beta chain is shown here with its context. Trimming pared 4 bases from V and 5 bases from J, leaving 13 bases between. The CDR3 is 14 amino acids. From germline, CDR1 is MNHNY and CDR2 SVGAGI (reference sequence). The source of the sample is a study of cytomegalovirus exposure and HLA in healthy donors. The PCR was carried out with 60 Vbeta primers and 13 Jbeta primers. Sequencing used immunoSEQ multiplex PCR; TCRdb keeps in-frame clones, though not all of them. The sample has about 130,000 clones, approximately 8.7% seen once. The sequence derives from a man in his forties in good health and CMV-seronegative. Input material: PBMCs. The chain uses TRBV6-6 and TRBJ2-3, with TRBD2 as a possible D gene (6 bases). The CDR3 region is CASSFGGTGDTQYF. The CDR3 region has the DNA TGTGCCAGCAGTTTCGGAGGGACTGGAGATACGCAGTATTTT.